The sequence of this T cell receptor beta chain was determined in a study of blood T cell repertoires in COVID-19. The protocol was immunoSEQ multiplex PCR, while the TCRdb copy is restricted to in-frame clones and leaves out a portion. Altogether roughly 200,000 clones are present, about nine tenths being singletons, with the ten largest covering 3.5% to 4.5%. The TCR sequence derives from a woman under 40 with acute or convalescent COVID-19. Sequenced: peripheral blood.

Here the CDR3 reads CASSLDLSKETQYF. In DNA, the CDR3 is TGTGCCAGCAGCTTAGATTTGTCCAAAGAGACCCAGTACTTC. The rearrangement links TRBV11-3 to TRBJ2-5; D is undetermined. V was shortened by 0 bases and J by 3 bases, with 8 bases between the two germline ends. Germline assignment: CDR1 SGHNT and CDR2 YENEEA. The CDR3 sequence is 14 residues long.